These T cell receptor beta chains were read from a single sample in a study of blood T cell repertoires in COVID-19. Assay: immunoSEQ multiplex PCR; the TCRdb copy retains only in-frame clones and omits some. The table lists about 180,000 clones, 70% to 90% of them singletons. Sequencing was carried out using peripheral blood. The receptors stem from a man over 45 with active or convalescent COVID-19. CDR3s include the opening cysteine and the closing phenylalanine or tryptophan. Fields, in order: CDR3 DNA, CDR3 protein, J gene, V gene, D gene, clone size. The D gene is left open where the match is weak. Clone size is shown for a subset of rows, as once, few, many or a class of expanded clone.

TGTGCCAGCAGCTTAAATGGTGCGGGGTTGAACACTGAAGCTTTCTTT,CASSLNGAGLNTEAFF,TRBJ1-1,TRBV7-3,-,few
TGTGCCAGCAGCTTAGGCGGGGGAGACATCAATGAGCAGTTCTTC,CASSLGGGDINEQFF,TRBJ2-1,TRBV7-2,TRBD2,once
TGTGCCAGCAGCCCTCAGCCAGGAGGTGGCGGGGAGCTGTTTTTT,CASSPQPGGGGELFF,TRBJ2-2,TRBV7-2,-,-
TGTGCCAGCCTGGACAGGGGGCGCGGGGAGCAGTACTTC,CASLDRGRGEQYF,TRBJ2-7,TRBV27,TRBD1,-
TGTGCCAGCAGTGAAAATGGAGCGACTGGTCCTACCTATGGCTACACCTTC,CASSENGATGPTYGYTF,TRBJ1-2,TRBV6-1,-,-
TGTGCCAGCAGCCAAGGGACAGCCTCCTCTGGAAACACCATATATTTT,CASSQGTASSGNTIYF,TRBJ1-3,TRBV4-2,-,-
TGTGCCTCCCGAGGACTGCAACGGGGTGAAAAACTGTTTTTT,CASRGLQRGEKLFF,TRBJ1-4,TRBV2,-,-
TGTGCCTGCAGTCCGGGCGGGAGATCGACAGATACGCAGTATTTT,CACSPGGRSTDTQYF,TRBJ2-3,TRBV30,TRBD2,-
TGTGCCACCAGCAGCGGGGGGTTCTACGAGCAGTACTTC,CATSSGGFYEQYF,TRBJ2-7,TRBV24-1,TRBD2,-
TGTGCCAGCAGTACGACAGGGAATAGCAATCAGCCCCAGCATTTT,CASSTTGNSNQPQHF,TRBJ1-5,TRBV2,TRBD1,-
TGTGCCAGCTCACCACCGCCCAAGGACAGTGACTCCTACAATGAGCAGTTCTTC,CASSPPPKDSDSYNEQFF,TRBJ2-1,TRBV18,-,-
TGTGCCAGCAGCCTAAATACAGGGGGCAACACTGAAGCTTTCTTT,CASSLNTGGNTEAFF,TRBJ1-1,TRBV7-6,TRBD1,-
TGTGCCAGCCCCCGGGGGGTACCAGATACGCAGTATTTT,CASPRGVPDTQYF,TRBJ2-3,TRBV25-1,TRBD2,-
TGTGCCAGCAGCTCGACAGGGGGCGGAGGAGAGACCCAGTACTTC,CASSSTGGGGETQYF,TRBJ2-5,TRBV11-2,TRBD1,few
TGTGCCACCAGCAGAGATCAGGGGGCGGCTGGCTACACCTTC,CATSRDQGAAGYTF,TRBJ1-2,TRBV15,TRBD1,-
TGCGCCAGCAGCCAAGATCCAGGGGGCTGGGAGCAGTACTTC,CASSQDPGGWEQYF,TRBJ2-7,TRBV4-1,TRBD1,-
TGTGCCATCAGTGAGTCCACGGACACCGGGGAGCTGTTTTTT,CAISESTDTGELFF,TRBJ2-2,TRBV10-3,-,once
TGTGCCAGCAGCTTAGAACAGGGGGCCTACGAGCAGTACTTC,CASSLEQGAYEQYF,TRBJ2-7,TRBV11-2,TRBD1,-
TGTGCCAGCAGTCTTTTGACGGGGAACACTGAAGCTTTCTTT,CASSLLTGNTEAFF,TRBJ1-1,TRBV6-5,-,-
TGTGCCTGGAGTGTAAGCGGCACAGATACGCAGTATTTT,CAWSVSGTDTQYF,TRBJ2-3,TRBV30,-,-
TGTGCCAGCAGCTTAGCGCAGGGGTTCGCTGAAGCTTTCTTT,CASSLAQGFAEAFF,TRBJ1-1,TRBV7-2,-,-
TGTGCCAGCTCACCAGCGACAGGGGTCAATGAGCAGTTCTTC,CASSPATGVNEQFF,TRBJ2-1,TRBV18,TRBD1,-
TGTGCCAGCAGCTACCAGGGGTTCTCTGGAAACACCATATATTTT,CASSYQGFSGNTIYF,TRBJ1-3,TRBV7-2,-,-
TGTGCCAGCAGTGAATTTGGGGTCAGGGCAGAGACCCAGTACTTC,CASSEFGVRAETQYF,TRBJ2-5,TRBV25-1,-,-
TGTGCCAGCAGCTTAGCGAGGGGGTATGAAAAACTGTTTTTT,CASSLARGYEKLFF,TRBJ1-4,TRBV7-9,-,-
TGTGCCAGCAGCTTAGATCAGGGTTCCCGGCCTGAAGCTTTCTTT,CASSLDQGSRPEAFF,TRBJ1-1,TRBV7-9,-,-
TGTGCCAGCAGACCCGGTCCGTCCGGGAGAAATGAGCAGTTCTTC,CASRPGPSGRNEQFF,TRBJ2-1,TRBV25-1,-,-
TGTGCCAGCATATGGGACAACTCTATTGCTTTCTTT,CASIWDNSIAFF,TRBJ1-1,TRBV2,-,few
TGTGCCATCAGTGCTGGGAGCTACACCGGGGAGCTGTTTTTT,CAISAGSYTGELFF,TRBJ2-2,TRBV10-3,-,-
TGTGCCAGCAGCCAAGGACTAGTCTCCTACGAGCAGTACTTC,CASSQGLVSYEQYF,TRBJ2-7,TRBV14,-,-
TGTGCCAGCGCGGAGGGCCGGGGGATACACACCTTC,CASAEGRGIHTF,TRBJ1-2,TRBV12-3/TRBV12-4,-,-
TGTGCCAGCAGTTATCCCCCAGATGGAAACACCATATATTTT,CASSYPPDGNTIYF,TRBJ1-3,TRBV6-6,-,-
TGTGCCAGCTCACAAAGTGAGGGCACTGAAGCTTTCTTT,CASSQSEGTEAFF,TRBJ1-1,TRBV18,-,-
TGTGCCAGCAGTTTGTTATCTGGAAACACCATATATTTT,CASSLLSGNTIYF,TRBJ1-3,TRBV12-3/TRBV12-4,-,once